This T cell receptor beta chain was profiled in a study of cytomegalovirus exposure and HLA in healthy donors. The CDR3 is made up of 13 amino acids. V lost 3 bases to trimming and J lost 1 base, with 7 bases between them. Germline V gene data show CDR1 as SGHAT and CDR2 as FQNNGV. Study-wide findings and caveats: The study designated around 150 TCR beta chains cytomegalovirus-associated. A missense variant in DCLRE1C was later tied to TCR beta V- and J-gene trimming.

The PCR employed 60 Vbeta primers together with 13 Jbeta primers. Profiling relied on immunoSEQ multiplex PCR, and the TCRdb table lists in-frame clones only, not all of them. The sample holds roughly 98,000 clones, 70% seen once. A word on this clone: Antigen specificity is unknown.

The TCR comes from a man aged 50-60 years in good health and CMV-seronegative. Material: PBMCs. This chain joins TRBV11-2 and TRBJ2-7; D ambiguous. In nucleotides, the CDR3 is TGTGCCAGCAGCTTGGGCTCATCCTACGAGCAGTACTTC. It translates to CASSLGSSYEQYF.